This TCR beta chain was obtained from a study of shared clonotypes between healthy human individuals. About the research overall: The people who gave samples were two women and three men aged 18 to 49.

Whole-study results and caveats: Having only a few donors restricted how much genetic and exposure-history diversity was captured. Only blood was sampled, and tissue TCR repertoires likely differ from blood ones.

Using immunoSEQ multiplex PCR, the repertoire was profiled, and TCRdb retains in-frame clones only, with some absent. In the table there are some 490,000 clones, approximately 80% of which are singletons. As concerns this clone: Antigen unknown.

Germline V lookup: CDR1 SNHLY, CDR2 FYNNEI. V gave up 4 bases and J gave up 10 bases, with 14 bases separating them. There are 13 residues in the CDR3. This receptor was obtained from a woman between 40 and 55 years old in good health. Some clones in this sample may be carry-over from other donors' samples. Sequencing input: PBMCs. The chain employs TRBV2 and TRBJ2-1, with D tentatively TRBD1 (5 bases). In DNA, the CDR3 is TGTGCCAGCAGTGTTGGGCCTAACAGGGAGCAGTTCTTC. It encodes CASSVGPNREQFF.